The 27 T cell receptor beta chains given below trace back to one sample, sequenced in a study of a mutant IDH1 vaccine in newly diagnosed glioma. The time point was: week 35, safety follow-up. What each vaccine dose contained was 300 ug of mutant IDH1 20-mer peptide, accompanied by topical imiquimod. Repertoires were generated with immunoSEQ multiplex PCR, while TCRdb's copy carries only in-frame clones and drops some. The table has about 60,000 clones, roughly 79% seen once. For these TCRs, the target antigens are not known. The sequences come from PBMCs, collected from a glioma patient whose treatment included an IDH1 peptide vaccine. These receptors came from a man in his forties with glioma.

The chain couples TRBV1 to TRBJ2-7; no check of the table's D call, TRBD2, against the DNA was made. TRBV1 is flagged as a pseudogene. CDR3 length equals 19 residues. CDR3 sequence reads: CTSSQDPPWDLAGSYEQYF. CDR3 nucleotides: TGCACCAGCAGCCAAGATCCCCCATGGGATCTAGCGGGCTCCTACGAGCAGTACTTC.

V usage is TRBV5-6 and J usage is TRBJ1-2; D is uncertain. This CDR3 is 11 amino acids long. Trimming took 1 base from V and 8 from J, leaving 6 bases between them. Per germline, CDR1 SGHDT and CDR2 YYEEEE. The CDR3 reads CASSLMEGYTF. The DNA of the CDR3 is TGTGCCAGCAGCTTGATGGAAGGCTACACCTTC.

The chain uses TRBV7-2 and TRBJ1-2; D is uncertain. This CDR3 region has 15 residues. CDR1 and CDR2 (germline): SGHTA, FQGNSA. V lost 5 bases and J lost 6, with 19 bases in between. The CDR3 region has the DNA TGTGCCAGCAGCAAGATTTTAGAGGTTCCCAATGGCTACACCTTC. This sequence encodes CASSKILEVPNGYTF.

This sequence joins TRBV28 and TRBJ2-7; D gene unclear. Trimming shortened V by 10 bases and J by 0 bases, and 16 bases separated the two germline ends. CDR3 size: 14 residues. In germline, CDR1 is MDHEN, CDR2 SYDVKM. The CDR3 spells CATTQVASSYEQYF. The CDR3 nucleotides are TGTGCCACTACTCAGGTAGCAAGCTCCTACGAGCAGTACTTC.

The chain employs TRBV30 and TRBJ2-4; TRBD1 matches at 9 bases. From germline, CDR1 is GTSNPN and CDR2 SVGIG (reference sequence). J gave up 7 bases and V 0 bases, and 4 bases lay outside the gene matches. The CDR3 is 14 residues long. For the CDR3, the DNA is TGTGCCTGGAGTGTTTCCGGGACAGGGAACATTCAGTACTTC. It yields the protein CAWSVSGTGNIQYF.

This clone was observed a single time. V is TRBV13 and J is TRBJ1-1; D is uncertain. Trimming removed 5 bases from V and 2 bases from J, with 18 bases in between. CDR1 is PRHDT and CDR2 is FYEKMQ in the germline V gene (reference sequence). This CDR3 is 16 amino acids long. CDR3: CASSLPWLAENTEAFF. Here the CDR3 DNA reads TGTGCCAGCAGCCTCCCCTGGCTGGCGGAAAACACTGAAGCTTTCTTT. The complete variable domain, with remaining parts taken from reference TRBV13 and TRBJ1-1, reads AAGVIQSPRHLIKEKRETATLKCYPIPRHDTVYWYQQGPGQDPQFLISFYEKMQSDKGSIPDRFSAQQFSDYHSELNMSSLELGDSALYFCASSLPWLAENTEAFFGQGTRLTVV.

The CDR3 coding sequence is TGTGCCAGCAGTTACGCTAGCGGGGACTACGAGCAGTACTTC. Translated, it gives CASSYASGDYEQYF. V is TRBV6-5 and J is TRBJ2-7; TRBD2 aligns across 9 bases. CDR1 MNHEY and CDR2 SVGAGI come from the germline V gene. V was pared by 2 bases and J by 3 bases, with 2 bases of the junction left unmatched. The CDR3 is 14 amino acids.

The J gene is TRBJ2-1, the V gene TRBV10-1, with TRBD1 as a possible D gene (5 bases). Germline values: CDR1 WNHNN, CDR2 SYGVQD (reference sequence). V was cut by 0 bases and J by 3 bases, with 12 bases left in between. CDR3 size: 16 residues. DNA of the CDR3: TGCGCCAGCAGTGAGTCAGGGCCAGGGAACTACAATGAGCAGTTCTTC. It codes for CASSESGPGNYNEQFF.

V is TRBV6-1 and J is TRBJ1-1; D might be TRBD1 (5 bases). This CDR3 is 14 amino acids long. V dropped 10 bases and J dropped 0 bases, with 15 bases sitting between them. The V gene's germline CDR1 is MNHNS and CDR2 SASEGT. This chain's CDR3 is CATRSGGMNTEAFF. The CDR3, as DNA: TGTGCCACCAGAAGTGGGGGGATGAACACTGAAGCTTTCTTT.

This chain links TRBV5-6 with TRBJ2-5; 10 nucleotides line up with TRBD2. CDR3 length: 16 amino acids. Germline lookup yields CDR1 SGHDT and CDR2 YYEEEE. The trim removed 4 bases at V and 1 base at J, leaving 7 bases unmatched. As DNA, the CDR3 is TGTGCCAGCAGCCCTGGTAGCGGGGGGACCCAAGAGACCCAGTACTTC. Amino acid sequence: CASSPGSGGTQETQYF. The full variable domain, its missing parts supplied by reference TRBV5-6 and TRBJ2-5, is DAGVTQSPTHLIKTRGQQVTLRCSPKSGHDTVSWYQQALGQGPQFIFQYYEEEERQRGNFPDRFSGHQFPNYSSELNVNALLLGDSALYLCASSPGSGGTQETQYFGPGTRLLVL.

The gene calls are TRBV5-5 and TRBJ2-1, with 7 bases matching TRBD2. Trimming cost V 4 bases and J 0 bases; bases outside gene matches: 7. Per the germline V gene, CDR1 is SGHKS and CDR2 is YYEKEE (reference sequence). This CDR3 region has 16 residues. CDR3 sequence (DNA): TGTGCCAGCAGCAGGGGACTAAAGAGCTCCTACAATGAGCAGTTCTTC. Residues: CASSRGLKSSYNEQFF.

CDR3 DNA: TGTGCCAGCAGACACCCGGGCTACGAGCAGTACTTC. This sequence encodes CASRHPGYEQYF. The V gene is TRBV28, the J gene TRBJ2-7; D uncertain. The CDR3 is 12 amino acids. Germline CDR1 MDHEN, CDR2 SYDVKM. Between the trimmed V and J ends, which lost 6 bases and 3 bases, there was a span of 9 bases.

This sequence joins TRBV7-2 and TRBJ1-2; TRBD1 is a possible D gene (5 bases). The CDR3 length is 13 residues. Germline V CDR1 and CDR2: SGHTA, FQGNSA. V was trimmed by 5 bases and J by 8 bases, leaving 15 bases between them. CDR3 sequence: CASSRDFTSGYTF. DNA for the CDR3: TGTGCCAGCAGCCGGGACTTCACTTCAGGCTACACCTTC.

The chain has TRBV5-6 and TRBJ2-7; D is unresolved. CDR1 is SGHDT, CDR2 YYEEEE, per germline. CDR3 length: 12 amino acids. Trimming took 4 bases from V and 2 from J, leaving 7 bases between them. CDR3 DNA: TGTGCCAGCAGCGTCGGACCCTACGAGCAGTACTTC. Protein product: CASSVGPYEQYF. Filled out from reference TRBV5-6 and TRBJ2-7, the complete variable domain reads DAGVTQSPTHLIKTRGQQVTLRCSPKSGHDTVSWYQQALGQGPQFIFQYYEEEERQRGNFPDRFSGHQFPNYSSELNVNALLLGDSALYLCASSVGPYEQYFGPGTRLTVT.

This clone was observed once. V usage is TRBV2 and J usage is TRBJ2-7; 9 bases map to TRBD1. The CDR3 has 16 residues. V lost 5 bases, J lost 2 bases, and 10 bases stayed unmatched. CDR1 is SNHLY, CDR2 FYNNEI, per germline. CDR3 region: CASSLLPGQGTYEQYF. CDR3 nucleotides: TGTGCCAGCAGTCTTCTACCGGGACAGGGCACCTACGAGCAGTACTTC.

This chain links TRBV29-1 with TRBJ2-1, with D maybe TRBD2 (6 bases). Germline CDR1 reads SQVTM; CDR2 reads ANQGSEA. This CDR3 region has 17 residues. Trimming stripped 5 bases from V and 8 bases from J, with 28 bases between. CDR3 protein: CSVPKGLATIKGDEQFF. The CDR3 region has the DNA TGCAGCGTTCCCAAGGGCCTAGCGACTATAAAAGGGGATGAGCAGTTCTTC.

The gene calls are TRBV7-2 and TRBJ1-6; no clear D gene. Per germline, CDR1 SGHTA and CDR2 FQGNSA. This CDR3 spans 16 amino acids. V was pared by 6 bases and J by 5 bases, with 17 bases between. The CDR3 sequence is CASRLRVFGNNSPLHF. CDR3 nucleotide sequence: TGTGCCAGCAGACTAAGGGTTTTCGGTAATAATTCACCCCTCCACTTT.

The CDR3 bases are TGTGCCAGTAGTATATGGCAGACAGATACGCAGTATTTT. Translating it yields CASSIWQTDTQYF. The V and J genes are TRBV19 and TRBJ2-3; no firm D call. V lost 2 bases and J lost 3, with 6 bases in between. Germline CDR1 reads LNHDA; CDR2 reads SQIVND (reference sequence). The CDR3 runs to 13 residues.

This clone was observed a few times. The chain couples TRBV19 to TRBJ1-5; TRBD1 matches at 8 bases. CDR3 size: 14 residues. CDR1 is LNHDA, CDR2 SQIVND, per germline (reference sequence). V shed 7 bases, J shed 2 bases, and the junction held 4 bases outside the gene matches. The CDR3 sequence is CASNPTGGNQPQHF. In nucleotides, the CDR3 is TGTGCCAGTAACCCGACAGGGGGCAATCAGCCCCAGCATTTT. Together with reference TRBV19 and TRBJ1-5, the CDR3 gives the full variable domain: DGGITQSPKYLFRKEGQNVTLSCEQNLNHDAMYWYRQDPGQGLRLIYYSQIVNDFQKGDIAEGYSVSREKKESFPLTVTSAQKNPTAFYLCASNPTGGNQPQHFGDGTRLSIL.

This chain connects TRBV18 to TRBJ2-4; D remains ambiguous. The CDR3 runs 13 residues. Germline values: CDR1 KGHSH, CDR2 LQKENI. The V end was cut by 2 bases, the J end by 3 bases, with 5 bases between. The CDR3 reads CASSPINKNIQYF. The CDR3 DNA reads TGTGCCAGCTCACCAATAAACAAAAACATTCAGTACTTC.

The chain is built from TRBV7-9 and TRBJ2-3, with 11 bases fitting TRBD1. The CDR3 is 16 residues long. Germline CDR1 is SEHNR and CDR2 is FQNEAQ (reference sequence). After removal of 4 bases from V and 4 bases from J, the junction contained 7 bases not matched to a gene. The CDR3 sequence: CASSWRTGGASDTQYF. CDR3 nucleotide sequence: TGTGCCAGCAGCTGGCGGACAGGGGGCGCTTCAGATACGCAGTATTTT.

The chain couples TRBV7-2 to TRBJ2-4; D is perhaps TRBD2 (5 bases). The CDR3 totals 16 residues. The germline CDR1 and CDR2 sequences are SGHTA and FQGNSA. The ends were cut back, 1 base at V and 0 bases at J, with 10 bases in the middle. Here the CDR3 DNA reads TGTGCCAGCAGCTTAGGAGGGCAGATAGCCAAAAACATTCAGTACTTC. The encoded protein is CASSLGGQIAKNIQYF.

This clone was counted only a few times. The chain employs TRBV2 and TRBJ1-5, with D perhaps matching TRBD1 (5 bases). V was cut by 7 bases and J by 7 bases, with 14 bases left in between. Germline lookup yields CDR1 SNHLY and CDR2 FYNNEI. The CDR3 length is 13 residues. The chain's CDR3 is CASKDWGLQPQHF. In nucleotides, the CDR3 is TGTGCCAGCAAGGATTGGGGCCTGCAGCCCCAGCATTTT.

The chain carries TRBV6-1 and TRBJ2-1; D call uncertain. The germline V and J ends were trimmed by 4 bases and 8 bases, with 6 bases remaining between them. The CDR3 runs 11 residues. The germline gives CDR1 MNHNS, CDR2 SASEGT. This CDR3 is CASSAPHEQFF. The CDR3 nucleotides read TGTGCCAGCAGTGCCCCCCATGAGCAGTTCTTC.

The J gene is TRBJ2-7, the V gene TRBV6-6; D call uncertain. Per germline, CDR1 MNHNY and CDR2 SVGAGI (reference sequence). V lost 2 bases, J lost 5 bases, and 13 bases lay in between. The CDR3 totals 14 residues. The chain's CDR3 is CASSYAGFGNEQYF. The CDR3 DNA sequence: TGTGCCAGCAGTTACGCAGGTTTTGGAAACGAGCAGTACTTC.

This rearrangement joins TRBV2 to TRBJ1-2; D may be TRBD1 (6 bases). Trimming removed 5 bases at V and 5 bases at J, with 12 bases between. CDR3 length: 13 amino acids. Germline values: CDR1 SNHLY, CDR2 FYNNEI. CDR3 sequence: CASSTDRLYGYTF. The CDR3 DNA follows: TGTGCCAGCAGTACCGACAGGTTATATGGCTACACCTTC.

The rearrangement uses TRBV29-1 and TRBJ2-5; 10 bases match TRBD2. Trimming at V came to 5 bases and at J to 7 bases, leaving 10 bases not matched to a gene. CDR1 and CDR2 (germline): SQVTM, ANQGSEA. The CDR3 has 14 residues. The CDR3: CSVHQLAGIWTQYF. The CDR3 DNA reads as TGCAGCGTTCACCAACTAGCGGGGATATGGACCCAGTACTTC.